The TCR beta chain under discussion was sequenced for a study of shared clonotypes between healthy human individuals. Into CD45RA+ naive and CD45RA-negative memory subsets, the CD4+ cells were split. DNA at 200 ng, tens of thousands of T cell genomes, went into sorted-subset replicate PCRs. TCRdb keeps only in-frame clones here, not all; method: immunoSEQ multiplex PCR. The profile shows approximately 180,000 clones, just under 95% of them singletons. Regarding this clone: What it binds is not known.

Study-wide findings and caveats: Naive subsets generally exceeded memory subsets in estimated richness.

The V gene lost 4 bases and the J gene lost 2 bases, with 7 bases spanning the gap. CDR1 and CDR2 from the germline V gene are SGHTS and YDEGEE. The CDR3 is 13 amino acids. This TCR was recovered from a woman in her twenties or thirties in good health. The chain recombines TRBV5-8 with TRBJ1-5; D not resolved. The sample comprised naive CD4+ T cells sorted from blood. Subset defined: CD45RA+ positively selected. In DNA, the CDR3 is TGTGCCAGCAGCCGAAAGCGCAATCAGCCCCAGCATTTT. This sequence encodes CASSRKRNQPQHF.